The next 9 T cell receptor beta chains were all read from a single sample in a study of T cell responses to AZD1222 COVID-19 vaccine. Measured with immunoSEQ multiplex PCR; TCRdb has only the in-frame clones, and not every one. The table lists 96,000 or so clones, 80% to 90% of them singletons. Sequencing used peripheral blood, obtained on day 0 of AZD1222 vaccination. The receptors derive from an adult in good health.

This clone has a single count. CDR3 nucleotide sequence: TGCGCCAGCAGTTGGGACAGGGGGAACTATGGCTACACCTTC. It translates to CASSWDRGNYGYTF. The V and J genes are TRBV5-1 and TRBJ1-2; 11 bases are shared with TRBD1. The CDR3 extends over 14 amino acids. Germline values: CDR1 SGHRS, CDR2 YFSETQ. With 5 bases clipped from V and 2 bases from J, the junction kept 2 bases outside the gene matches. The whole variable domain, remainder taken from reference TRBV5-1 and TRBJ1-2, is KAGVTQTPRYLIKTRGQQVTLSCSPISGHRSVSWYQQTPGQGLQFLFEYFSETQRNKGNFPGRFSGRQFSNSRSEMNVSTLELGDSALYLCASSWDRGNYGYTFGSGTRLTVV.

V usage is TRBV5-5 and J usage is TRBJ2-5; 7 bases match TRBD1. The V segment lost 0 bases and the J segment 1 base; nucleotides outside the gene matches: 6. CDR3 size: 16 residues. CDR1 and CDR2 from the germline V gene are SGHKS and YYEKEE (reference sequence). The CDR3 is CASSLATGDIQETQYF. CDR3 bases: TGTGCCAGCAGCTTGGCAACAGGGGATATCCAAGAGACCCAGTACTTC.

The rearrangement uses TRBV2 and TRBJ2-5; no definite D call. CDR1 and CDR2 from the germline V gene are SNHLY and FYNNEI. Trimming pared 6 bases from V and 2 bases from J, leaving 7 bases between. The length of the CDR3 is 12 residues. CDR3 region: CASRSQQETQYF. The CDR3 coding sequence is TGTGCCAGCAGATCACAGCAAGAGACCCAGTACTTC. Filled out from reference TRBV2 and TRBJ2-5, the complete variable domain reads EPEVTQTPSHQVTQMGQEVILRCVPISNHLYFYWYRQILGQKVEFLVSFYNNEISEKSEIFDDQFSVERPDGSNFTLKIRSTKLEDSAMYFCASRSQQETQYFGPGTRLLVL.

The DNA of the CDR3 is TGTGCCAGCAGGACAGATAACAGGGATGGTGCGATCTCCTACACCTTC. Translating gives CASRTDNRDGAISYTF. The chain joins TRBV27 to TRBJ1-2; TRBD1 might be the D (6 bases). V gave up 6 bases and J gave up 10 bases, with 27 bases separating them. The CDR3 has 16 residues. The germline V gene has CDR1 MNHEY and CDR2 SMNVEV (reference sequence).

V and J are TRBV29-1 and TRBJ1-1, with TRBD1 as a possible D gene (5 bases). This CDR3 spans 13 amino acids. Trimming shortened V by 0 bases and J by 0 bases, and 5 bases separated the two germline ends. Per the germline V gene, CDR1 is SQVTM and CDR2 is ANQGSEA. The CDR3 reads CSVEDRVNTEAFF. The CDR3 nucleotides are TGCAGCGTTGAAGACAGGGTGAACACTGAAGCTTTCTTT.

The chain is built from TRBV27 and TRBJ1-1, with 9 bases that match TRBD1. Germline V gives CDR1 MNHEY, CDR2 SMNVEV (reference sequence). J lost 4 bases, V lost 5 bases, and 8 bases had no gene match. The CDR3 has 15 amino acids. The CDR3 bases are TGTGCCAGCAGTCTCATGCTGGACAGGGGCACTGAAGCTTTCTTT. Its protein product is CASSLMLDRGTEAFF.

This rearrangement joins TRBV19 to TRBJ2-3; tentatively, D is TRBD2 (6 bases). V was clipped by 4 bases and J by 3 bases, with 14 bases between them. CDR1 is LNHDA and CDR2 is SQIVND in the germline V gene (reference sequence). The CDR3 totals 15 residues. DNA for the CDR3: TGTGCCAGTAGTAGAACGATACTAGCAACAGATACGCAGTATTTT. The encoded protein is CASSRTILATDTQYF.

The chain employs TRBV12-3 or TRBV12-4 and TRBJ1-3, with D possibly being TRBD1 (5 bases). This CDR3 comprises 13 residues. The V end was cut by 3 bases, the J end by 4 bases, with 7 bases between. CDR3 region: CASSLRQGNTIYF. The CDR3 nucleotides are TGTGCCAGCAGTTTGCGACAGGGAAACACCATATATTTT.

The chain links TRBV28 to TRBJ2-2, with 7 bases that match TRBD1. CDR3 length: 15 residues. In germline, CDR1 is MDHEN, CDR2 SYDVKM. V gave up 7 bases and J gave up 0 bases; unmatched junction bases: 5. The CDR3 bases are TGTGCCAGCACGAGACAGGGTGCGAACACCGGGGAGCTGTTTTTT. Protein sequence: CASTRQGANTGELFF.